The 18 T cell receptor beta chains below all came from one sample that was sequenced in a study of cytomegalovirus exposure and HLA in healthy donors. The protocol was immunoSEQ multiplex PCR, while the TCRdb copy is restricted to in-frame clones and leaves out a portion. The table has some 63,000 clones, more than 80% seen once. The sequenced material came from PBMCs. All receptors come from a woman under 30 in good health and CMV-seronegative.

This sequence joins TRBV7-9 and TRBJ1-1; 10 bases line up with TRBD1. This CDR3 spans 15 amino acids. Germline CDR1 SEHNR, CDR2 FQNEAQ (reference sequence). J gave up 3 bases and V 5 bases, and 6 bases lay outside the gene matches. The CDR3: CASSNRDRGDTEAFF. The CDR3 nucleotides read TGTGCCAGCAGCAACCGGGACAGGGGTGACACTGAAGCTTTCTTT.

This chain joins TRBV4-1 and TRBJ2-3, with 9 bases identical to TRBD2. V trimming: 1 base; J trimming: 1 base; junction bases outside the gene matches: 12. CDR1 and CDR2 from the germline V gene are MGHRA and YSYEKL. The CDR3 loop spans 19 amino acids. The CDR3 DNA is TGCGCCAGCAGCCAAGCCCGACTACTAGCGGGCGGGGGCACAGATACGCAGTATTTT. Residues: CASSQARLLAGGGTDTQYF.

The chain recombines TRBV28 with TRBJ1-3; 7 bases are a match to TRBD1. CDR1 is MDHEN and CDR2 is SYDVKM in the germline V gene. The CDR3 is 14 amino acids. The V segment lost 9 bases and the J segment 0 bases; nucleotides outside the gene matches: 5. CDR3 region: CASSGQSSGNTIYF. The CDR3 DNA sequence: TGTGCCAGTTCGGGACAGTCCTCTGGAAACACCATATATTTT.

The V gene is TRBV5-1, the J gene TRBJ2-1, with D possibly TRBD1 on 6 matching bases. This CDR3 is built from 15 residues. Deletions cut 1 base from V and 9 bases from J, with 17 bases between. Germline V lookup: CDR1 SGHRS, CDR2 YFSETQ. CDR3 in DNA: TGCGCCAGCAGCTTGTCTGCAGGGGTGCTCAGTGAGCAGTTCTTC. It translates to CASSLSAGVLSEQFF.

This chain joins TRBV10-1 and TRBJ2-7; perhaps TRBD2 as D (6 bases). CDR1 WNHNN and CDR2 SYGVQD come from the germline V gene (reference sequence). Trimming removed 8 bases at V and 5 bases at J, with 16 bases between. This CDR3 is 13 amino acids long. The CDR3 protein is CASGGTLPHEQYF. The CDR3 DNA follows: TGCGCCAGCGGGGGGACTCTCCCCCACGAGCAGTACTTC.

The chain joins TRBV2 to TRBJ2-5; possible D gene TRBD2, 7 bases. CDR3 size: 13 residues. The germline V and J ends were trimmed by 6 bases and 5 bases, with 13 bases remaining between them. CDR1 SNHLY and CDR2 FYNNEI come from the germline V gene. The CDR3 DNA sequence: TGTGCCAGCAGCGGGGGGCCGGGGGAGACCCAGTACTTC. It encodes CASSGGPGETQYF.

This clone was detected only once. CDR3 sequence reads: CAISEPGTAIPEAFF. The CDR3, as DNA: TGTGCCATCAGTGAGCCCGGGACAGCGATTCCTGAAGCTTTCTTT. The rearrangement joins TRBV10-3 to TRBJ1-1; TRBD1 matches at 7 bases. CDR3 length: 15 amino acids. V gave up 2 bases and J gave up 6 bases; unmatched junction bases: 9. Germline V gives CDR1 ENHRY, CDR2 SYGVKD.

J is TRBJ1-6 and V is TRBV15; possibly TRBD1 for D (5 bases). Trimming pared 1 base from V and 7 bases from J, leaving 11 bases between. This CDR3 region has 15 residues. Germline-derived CDR1 and CDR2 are LNHNV and YYDKDF (reference sequence). For the CDR3, the DNA is TGTGCCACCAGCAGAGTGGGGACTGAGAATTCACCCCTCCACTTT. This encodes CATSRVGTENSPLHF.

The V and J genes are TRBV11-2 and TRBJ2-1; tentatively, D is TRBD2 (5 bases). The CDR3 loop spans 17 amino acids. Per germline, CDR1 SGHAT and CDR2 FQNNGV. Trimming removed 5 bases at V and 4 bases at J, with 21 bases between. CDR3 protein: CASSPRGGWTWYNEQFF. The CDR3 nucleotides read TGTGCCAGCAGCCCCCGTGGCGGGTGGACGTGGTACAATGAGCAGTTCTTC.

The chain is built from TRBV11-2 and TRBJ2-7; a possible D gene is TRBD1 (7 bases). V dropped 1 base and J dropped 2 bases, with 21 bases sitting between them. CDR1 is SGHAT and CDR2 is FQNNGV in the germline V gene. This CDR3 spans 18 amino acids. The CDR3 DNA follows: TGTGCCAGCAGCTTAGGAATAGGTGGGGGGACAGCGACCTACGAGCAGTACTTC. This sequence encodes CASSLGIGGGTATYEQYF.

The count of this clone is one. The CDR3 DNA reads TGTGCCAGCAGGGGGCTAGGACTAGCGGCAGAGACCCAGTACTTC. Its protein product is CASRGLGLAAETQYF. V and J are TRBV2 and TRBJ2-5; 10 bases align to TRBD2. The V and J ends lost 6 bases and 4 bases, in that order; junction bases with no gene match: 8. The germline V gene encodes CDR1 SNHLY and CDR2 FYNNEI. The CDR3 is 15 residues long. Variable domain in full (rest from reference TRBV2 and TRBJ2-5): EPEVTQTPSHQVTQMGQEVILRCVPISNHLYFYWYRQILGQKVEFLVSFYNNEISEKSEIFDDQFSVERPDGSNFTLKIRSTKLEDSAMYFCASRGLGLAAETQYFGPGTRLLVL.

The chain links TRBV15 to TRBJ2-7; TRBD1 agrees at 8 bases. The CDR3 length is 14 residues. J lost 5 bases, V lost 1 base, and 4 bases had no gene match. The V gene's germline CDR1 is LNHNV and CDR2 YYDKDF (reference sequence). The chain's CDR3 is CATSRGQGTDEQYF. The CDR3 DNA reads TGTGCCACCAGCAGAGGACAGGGGACGGACGAGCAGTACTTC.

The chain carries TRBV19 and TRBJ2-3, with D perhaps matching TRBD1 (6 bases). Looked up from germline, CDR1 is LNHDA and CDR2 is SQIVND (reference sequence). Trimming pared 9 bases from V and 3 bases from J, leaving 19 bases between. The CDR3 has 15 amino acids. This chain's CDR3 is CASTLRGRPTDTQYF. The CDR3 bases are TGTGCCAGCACCCTCAGGGGAAGGCCAACAGATACGCAGTATTTT.

The CDR3 loop is CASSPREGRTEAFF. The DNA of the CDR3 is TGTGCCAGCAGCCCCAGGGAGGGTAGGACTGAAGCTTTCTTT. The chain links TRBV5-4 to TRBJ1-1, with D perhaps TRBD1 (5 bases). In germline, CDR1 is SGHNT, CDR2 YYREEE (reference sequence). Trimming stripped 4 bases from V and 5 bases from J, with 15 bases between. The CDR3 consists of 14 residues.

This clone was counted once. The rearrangement links TRBV4-1 to TRBJ2-3; 13 positions agree with TRBD2. Germline trimming cut 4 bases from V and 2 bases from J; bases unmatched to any gene: 6. The germline V gene encodes CDR1 MGHRA and CDR2 YSYEKL. The CDR3 is 17 amino acids. CDR3 sequence: CASSLTSGGPLTDTQYF. CDR3 DNA sequence: TGCGCCAGCAGCCTGACTAGCGGGGGGCCCCTCACAGATACGCAGTATTTT.

The genes are TRBV6-1 and TRBJ1-4; 8 nucleotides agree with TRBD1. V lost 2 bases and J lost 7; bases outside the gene matches: 12. Germline CDR1 reads MNHNS; CDR2 reads SASEGT. The CDR3 has 17 residues. CDR3: CASSEQGAIGGPEKLFF. The CDR3 nucleotides read TGTGCCAGCAGTGAACAGGGGGCGATAGGCGGCCCTGAAAAACTGTTTTTT.

The V call is TRBV6-5, the J call TRBJ1-4; TRBD1 matches at 8 bases. Trimming at V came to 5 bases and at J to 7 bases, leaving 9 bases not matched to a gene. The CDR3 is 15 residues long. CDR1 is MNHEY and CDR2 is SVGAGI in the germline V gene. The CDR3 region has the DNA TGTGCCAGCAGTCGCTTACAGGGGGGAAGTGAAAAACTGTTTTTT. Its translation is CASSRLQGGSEKLFF.

The V and J genes are TRBV28 and TRBJ2-7; tentatively, D is TRBD2 (6 bases). The germline gives CDR1 MDHEN, CDR2 SYDVKM. With 4 bases removed from V and 2 bases from J, the gap between germline ends came to 15 bases. The CDR3 loop spans 15 amino acids. CDR3 in amino acids: CASSSPLARTYEQYF. The CDR3 DNA reads as TGTGCCAGCAGTTCCCCCCTAGCGCGTACCTACGAGCAGTACTTC.